A single sample gave rise to the 27 T cell receptor beta chains below, sequenced in a study of T cells in Graves' hyperthyroidism and ophthalmopathy. Amplification of TCR beta CDR3 regions was performed using RNA transcripts as template. With the HTBI primer set, the TCR CDR3 went through a first round of RT-PCR. TCRdb reprocessed the multiplex PCR reads via MiXCR and lists one record per CDR3 protein. The sample records around 600,000 distinct CDR3 sequences, around 16% being singletons. The sequencing input was blood. The receptors derive from a young woman with Graves' hyperthyroidism.

The sample holds many counts of this clonotype. The CDR3: CAWSVLLNTGELFF. The CDR3 DNA reads TGTGCCTGGAGTGTACTACTGAACACCGGGGAGCTGTTTTTT. This chain uses TRBV30 with TRBJ2-2; no clear D gene. CDR1 GTSNPN and CDR2 SVGIG come from the germline V gene (reference sequence). The CDR3 has 14 amino acids. Trimming cost V 0 bases and J 1 base, with 6 bases left between them.

The chain is built from TRBV29-1 and TRBJ1-1, with D perhaps TRBD1 (6 bases). Germline assignment: CDR1 SQVTM and CDR2 ANQGSEA. This CDR3 region has 13 residues. Trimming removed 7 bases at V and 3 bases at J, with 15 bases between. This CDR3 reads CSASQGVDTEAFF. The CDR3 DNA is TGCAGCGCGTCACAGGGAGTCGACACTGAAGCTTTCTTT.

There are a few counts of this clonotype. The chain links TRBV19 to TRBJ1-1, with 7 bases lining up with TRBD1. Germline V gene sequence: CDR1 LNHDA, CDR2 SQIVND (reference sequence). The CDR3 loop spans 13 amino acids. Germline trimming cut 3 bases from V and 4 bases from J; bases unmatched to any gene: 2. The CDR3: CASSMGQLTEAFF. CDR3 DNA: TGTGCCAGTAGTATGGGACAGCTCACTGAAGCTTTCTTT.

The J gene is TRBJ2-3, the V gene TRBV7-9; TRBD2 agrees at 8 bases. Trimming took 6 bases from V and 4 from J; bases not matched to a gene: 9. The CDR3 runs 15 residues. Germline CDR1 is SEHNR and CDR2 is FQNEAQ (reference sequence). The CDR3 DNA follows: TGTGCCAGCAGGTCTCGGGGGGGCGCCTCAGATACGCAGTATTTT. Protein: CASRSRGGASDTQYF.

In this sample, this clonotype turned up a few times. This chain connects TRBV9 to TRBJ1-1, with TRBD1 matching 7 bases. The germline gives CDR1 SGDLS, CDR2 YYNGEE. This CDR3 is built from 14 residues. V lost 3 bases and J lost 1; bases outside the gene matches: 3. The CDR3 here is CASSDDRENTEAFF. The CDR3, as DNA: TGTGCCAGCAGCGACGACAGGGAGAACACTGAAGCTTTCTTT.

As regards this clonotype: Given a much more abundant clone one base away, this may be a read error. The rearrangement joins TRBV2 to TRBJ1-4, with a tentative D call TRBD1 (6 bases). The CDR3 spans 14 residues. The germline CDR1 and CDR2 sequences are SNHLY and FYNNEI. CDR3 in amino acids: CASAGGTTNEKPFF. The CDR3 bases are TGTGCCAGCGCTGGGGGGACAACTAATGAAAAACCGTTTTTT.

This clonotype was seen many times. The chain employs TRBV2 and TRBJ2-1, with 7 positions matching TRBD1. The CDR3 loop spans 12 amino acids. Germline CDR1 reads SNHLY; CDR2 reads FYNNEI. Trimming took 1 base from V and 10 from J; bases not matched to a gene: 1. The CDR3 loop is CASSEGQGEQFF. The CDR3 bases are TGTGCCAGCAGTGAAGGACAGGGAGAGCAGTTCTTC.

The chain is built from TRBV12-5 and TRBJ2-3; 9 nucleotides line up with TRBD1. From germline, CDR1 is LGHNT and CDR2 FRNRAP. The CDR3 contains 14 residues. The V segment lost 4 bases and the J segment 7 bases; nucleotides outside the gene matches: 6. As DNA, the CDR3 is TGTGCTAGTGGTTCATCCGGGACAGGGTATACGCAGTATTTT. Its translation: CASGSSGTGYTQYF.

Concerning this clonotype: It may be a read error: a sequence one base away is much more abundant. CDR3 loop: CASNRKGTRPSYEQYF. The CDR3 DNA reads as TGTGCCAGCAATCGAAAAGGGACACGCCCGTCCTACGAGCAGTACTTC. The chain carries TRBV6-1 and TRBJ2-7; a weak D match, TRBD1 (6 bases). CDR1 and CDR2 from the germline V gene are MNHNS and SASEGT. This CDR3 contains 16 residues. V was cut by 7 bases and J by 1 base, with 20 bases left in between.

The CDR3 sequence: CASSLPGGSLSEQYF. The CDR3 DNA reads as TGTGCCAGCAGCTTGCCTGGCGGGAGCCTAAGCGAGCAGTACTTC. The V call is TRBV5-6, the J call TRBJ2-7, with 7 nucleotides matching TRBD2. CDR1 and CDR2 from the germline V gene are SGHDT and YYEEEE. This CDR3 has 15 residues. Germline trimming cut 1 base from V and 6 bases from J; bases unmatched to any gene: 10.

In this sample, this clonotype turned up many times. V is TRBV2 and J is TRBJ2-1; 9 nucleotides agree with TRBD1. The CDR3 spans 15 residues. Trimming at V came to 4 bases and at J to 3 bases, leaving 4 bases not matched to a gene. Germline CDR1 SNHLY, CDR2 FYNNEI. The DNA of the CDR3 is TGTGCCAGCAGTGGACAGGGGGGCGACTACAATGAGCAGTTCTTC. It codes for CASSGQGGDYNEQFF.

The chain recombines TRBV2 with TRBJ2-3; 9 nucleotides line up with TRBD2. V lost 4 bases and J lost 4; bases outside the gene matches: 9. This CDR3 contains 16 residues. The germline CDR1 and CDR2 sequences are SNHLY and FYNNEI. CDR3 sequence (DNA): TGTGCCAGCAGTGTCTGGGCGGGAGGGCGCCCAGATACGCAGTATTTT. Protein: CASSVWAGGRPDTQYF.

This clonotype was seen at least ten times. V and J are TRBV29-1 and TRBJ2-1; 13 bases match TRBD2. J was trimmed by 8 bases and V by 3 bases; bases with no gene match: 4. Germline CDR1 reads SQVTM; CDR2 reads ANQGSEA. The CDR3 sequence is 14 residues long. The CDR3 nucleotides are TGCAGCGTTGATGGACTAGCGGGAGTTTATGAGCAGTTCTTC. It yields the protein CSVDGLAGVYEQFF.

J is TRBJ1-2 and V is TRBV20-1, with a tentative D call TRBD1 (5 bases). V gave up 6 bases and J gave up 4 bases, with 27 bases separating them. The CDR3 loop spans 17 amino acids. CDR1 is DFQATT and CDR2 is SNEGSKA in the germline V gene (reference sequence). CDR3 nucleotides: TGCAGTGCCCATGGCCTAGCGGGAGAGGGGTCGGGCTATGGCTACACCTTC. This translates into CSAHGLAGEGSGYGYTF.

This clonotype has a handful of counts. The chain joins TRBV20-1 to TRBJ2-7; 8 bases line up with TRBD1. Trimming cost V 6 bases and J 1 base; bases outside gene matches: 11. This CDR3 is 15 amino acids long. Per the germline V gene, CDR1 is DFQATT and CDR2 is SNEGSKA (reference sequence). The CDR3 bases are TGCAGTGCCCCAAGGGCCCAGGGGGCTTCCTACGAGCAGTACTTC. This translates into CSAPRAQGASYEQYF.

The chain couples TRBV6-1 to TRBJ1-5; D gene ambiguous. Germline V lookup: CDR1 MNHNS, CDR2 SASEGT. The V and J ends lost 6 bases and 3 bases respectively, with 12 bases between them. CDR3 length equals 14 residues. CDR3 loop: CASRKDGLNQPQHF. In nucleotides, the CDR3 is TGTGCCAGCAGGAAGGACGGCCTCAATCAGCCCCAGCATTTT.

With regard to this clonotype: A much larger clone differs by one base, so this may be a read error. This sequence joins TRBV28 and TRBJ1-3; tentatively, D is TRBD1 (6 bases). Germline V gene lookup returns CDR1 MDHEN and CDR2 SYDVKM. This CDR3 is 15 amino acids long. CDR3 in DNA: TGTGCCAGCAGTTCCCCGGGGGGGGCTGGAAACACCGTATATTTT. Translation: CASSSPGGAGNTVYF.

At least ten counts were recorded for this clonotype. This rearrangement joins TRBV12-3 or TRBV12-4 to TRBJ2-7, with no clear D. Trimming took 3 bases from V and 5 from J, leaving 20 bases between them. The CDR3 totals 16 residues. The DNA of the CDR3 is TGTGCCAGCAGTTTGTGGTATTCAGGCGAAGGCGACGAGCAGTACTTC. Translated: CASSLWYSGEGDEQYF.

Many counts were recorded for this clonotype. The rearrangement links TRBV5-1 to TRBJ2-3, with 9 bases identical to TRBD2. Trimming cost V 1 base and J 6 bases; bases outside gene matches: 6. The CDR3 loop spans 15 amino acids. The V gene's germline CDR1 is SGHRS and CDR2 YFSETQ. CDR3 nucleotides: TGCGCCAGCAGCTTGTCTAGCGGGATGGGGGATACGCAGTATTTT. Amino acids: CASSLSSGMGDTQYF.

This clonotype has ten or more counts. The gene calls are TRBV5-1 and TRBJ2-1, with D perhaps TRBD1 (6 bases). V lost 5 bases, J lost 5 bases, and 8 bases lay in between. Germline values: CDR1 SGHRS, CDR2 YFSETQ. The CDR3 spans 12 residues. Here the CDR3 reads CASRRGNNEQFF. CDR3 sequence (DNA): TGCGCCAGCAGGAGGGGGAACAATGAGCAGTTCTTC.

This clonotype has a count of ten or more. V and J are TRBV6-1 and TRBJ2-7; possibly TRBD2 for D (6 bases). The V end was cut by 8 bases, the J end by 0 bases, with 17 bases between. Germline V gene lookup returns CDR1 MNHNS and CDR2 SASEGT. This CDR3 is 15 amino acids long. This chain's CDR3 is CASGRDSGSSYEQYF. The CDR3, as DNA: TGTGCCAGCGGACGGGACTCAGGGAGCTCCTACGAGCAGTACTTC.

DNA of the CDR3: TGTGCCTGGAGTGTTACGGCAGGAAAGGAGACCCAGTACTTC. Translated, it gives CAWSVTAGKETQYF. The V call is TRBV30, the J call TRBJ2-5; no clear D. The CDR3 sequence is 14 residues long. In germline, CDR1 is GTSNPN, CDR2 SVGIG (reference sequence). V lost 0 bases and J lost 5, with 13 bases in between.

The table lists this clonotype with a few counts. The V gene is TRBV6-1, the J gene TRBJ2-4; 14 nucleotides match TRBD2. V lost 5 bases, J lost 5 bases, and 8 bases stayed unmatched. Per the germline V gene, CDR1 is MNHNS and CDR2 is SASEGT. The CDR3 loop spans 17 amino acids. In DNA form, the CDR3 reads TGTGCCAGCAGTACTAAGGGACTAGCGGGAGAGGAAAACATTCAGTACTTC. Translation: CASSTKGLAGEENIQYF.

This clonotype was recorded at least ten times. This chain uses TRBV2 with TRBJ2-6; TRBD1 matches 7 bases. The CDR3 consists of 15 residues. V lost 3 bases, J lost 1 base, and 0 bases stayed unmatched. Germline V gene sequence: CDR1 SNHLY, CDR2 FYNNEI. This CDR3 reads CASSEGQSGANVLTF. The CDR3, as DNA: TGTGCCAGCAGTGAGGGACAGTCTGGGGCCAACGTCCTGACTTTC. The full variable domain, completed using reference TRBV2 and TRBJ2-6, is EPEVTQTPSHQVTQMGQEVILRCVPISNHLYFYWYRQILGQKVEFLVSFYNNEISEKSEIFDDQFSVERPDGSNFTLKIRSTKLEDSAMYFCASSEGQSGANVLTFGAGSRLTVL.

This clonotype occurred many times. The chain links TRBV6-2 or TRBV6-3 to TRBJ2-1; D gene unclear. This CDR3 is 14 amino acids long. CDR1 MNHEY and CDR2 SVGEGT come from the germline V gene. V lost 3 bases to trimming and J lost 6 bases, with 12 bases between them. CDR3 loop: CASSYSLPVNEQFF. CDR3 DNA: TGTGCCAGCAGTTATTCACTACCGGTCAATGAGCAGTTCTTC.

As to this clonotype: A read error is possible here, since a much larger clone lies one base away. The rearrangement joins TRBV12-3 or TRBV12-4 to TRBJ2-7, with D possibly matching TRBD1 (8 bases). The CDR3 is 13 amino acids. Between the trimmed V and J ends, which lost 10 bases and 6 bases, there was a span of 19 bases. The CDR3 loop is CATQYNRGGEQYF. As DNA, the CDR3 is TGTGCCACCCAATATAACAGGGGGGGCGAGCAGTACTTC.

This clonotype was seen ten or more times. The chain carries TRBV2 and TRBJ1-1, with D perhaps TRBD1 (5 bases). The CDR3 runs to 13 residues. V shed 11 bases and J shed 0 bases, with 13 bases lying between them. CDR1 and CDR2 from the germline V gene are SNHLY and FYNNEI. The CDR3 DNA is TGTGCCCCAAGGGGTGGGATGAACACTGAAGCTTTCTTT. Translation: CAPRGGMNTEAFF.